A single sample is the source of the 13 T cell receptor beta chains below, sequenced in a study of T-cell reconstitution after alpha-beta-depleted transplantation in children. During its preparation, the TCRbeta library received unique molecular identifiers. TCRdb ran MiXCR on the PCR reads and lists one entry per CDR3 protein. The sample records 250,000 to 400,000 distinct CDR3 sequences, around 25% being singletons. The specimen comprised PBMCs, mostly from graft donor cells, sampled 180 days after TCRalphabeta/CD19-depleted stem cell transplant. Receptors were obtained from a male patient between 5 and 17 years old who had a stem cell transplant for acute lymphoblastic leukemia, so the T cells may come from the graft donor.

The chain combines TRBV21-1 with TRBJ2-7; TRBD1, as called in the table, went unchecked against the DNA. TRBV21-1 is a documented pseudogene. This CDR3 region has 17 residues. CDR3 sequence (DNA): TGTGCCAGCAGCAAAGCGCGCGACAGGGGGCGACCCTACGAGCAGTACTTC. Translated: CASSKARDRGRPYEQYF.

The CDR3 reads CASSVGQLSYEQYF. The DNA of the CDR3 is TGTGCCAGCAGCGTAGGGCAGCTCTCCTACGAGCAGTACTTC. V and J are TRBV9 and TRBJ2-7; D is unresolved. This CDR3 spans 14 amino acids. V lost 0 bases, J lost 0 bases, and 7 bases lay in between. Germline loops: CDR1 SGDLS, CDR2 YYNGEE.

V gene TRBV20-1 combines with J gene TRBJ2-1; 10 nucleotides agree with TRBD2. V lost 2 bases to trimming and J lost 7 bases; unmatched junction nucleotides: 8. The CDR3 extends over 15 amino acids. Germline loops: CDR1 DFQATT, CDR2 SNEGSKA (reference sequence). The CDR3 region is CSARRSGRVGNEQFF. The CDR3 coding sequence is TGCAGTGCTAGAAGGAGCGGGAGGGTGGGGAATGAGCAGTTCTTC.

This chain links TRBV5-1 with TRBJ2-1, with D perhaps matching TRBD1 (7 bases). Germline CDR1 is SGHRS and CDR2 is YFSETQ. The V gene lost 0 bases and the J gene lost 9 bases, with 13 bases spanning the gap. There are 14 residues in the CDR3. For the CDR3, the DNA is TGCGCCAGCAGCTTGGTGACAGGGAGGAGTGAGCAGTTCTTC. This encodes CASSLVTGRSEQFF.

This clonotype was recorded many times. This rearrangement joins TRBV5-1 to TRBJ2-7; TRBD2 aligns across 10 bases. V shed 2 bases and J 3 bases; nucleotides not matched to a gene: 5. Per the germline V gene, CDR1 is SGHRS and CDR2 is YFSETQ. The CDR3 has 15 amino acids. The CDR3 DNA is TGCGCCAGCAGCTTAGCCGGGACTAGCGTCTACGAGCAGTACTTC. Translation gives CASSLAGTSVYEQYF.

The chain has TRBV7-2 and TRBJ2-2; 7 bases match TRBD2. From germline, CDR1 is SGHTA and CDR2 FQGNSA. The CDR3 has 15 amino acids. The trim removed 4 bases at V and 0 bases at J, leaving 2 bases unmatched. The CDR3 protein is CASSSSGANTGELFF. The DNA of the CDR3 is TGTGCCAGCAGCTCCAGCGGGGCGAACACCGGGGAGCTGTTTTTT.

The CDR3 DNA reads TGTGCCAGCAGTCAGGGCATTGCCATATATTTT. It translates to CASSQGIAIYF. This sequence joins TRBV12-3 or TRBV12-4 and TRBJ1-3; D possibly corresponds to TRBD1 (5 bases). V lost 5 bases and J 11 bases, leaving 10 bases between the germline ends. The length of the CDR3 is 11 residues.

This clonotype was recorded a few times. The chain carries TRBV25-1 and TRBJ2-3; D might be TRBD1 (5 bases). V was cut by 4 bases and J by 7 bases, with 21 bases left in between. CDR1 MGHDK and CDR2 SYGVNS come from the germline V gene. The CDR3 length is 16 residues. The CDR3 DNA is TGTGCCAGCAGTGGCCCCCAGGGAATGGGGTGGAATACGCAGTATTTT. This encodes CASSGPQGMGWNTQYF.

This clonotype was picked up a small number of times. This sequence joins TRBV5-1 and TRBJ1-2; 8 positions match TRBD1. Germline-derived CDR1 and CDR2 are SGHRS and YFSETQ. V lost 4 bases, J lost 8 bases, and 10 bases stayed unmatched. This CDR3 region has 14 residues. The CDR3 loop is CASSLVGQGSGYTF. For the CDR3, the DNA is TGCGCCAGCAGCCTTGTCGGACAGGGATCCGGCTACACCTTC.

This clonotype was picked up a small number of times. This sequence joins TRBV12-3 or TRBV12-4 and TRBJ2-5, with D perhaps being TRBD1 or TRBD2 (5 bases each). The CDR3 totals 15 residues. V dropped 1 base and J dropped 4 bases, with 13 bases sitting between them. CDR3 loop: CASSLVYRGAETQYF. CDR3 nucleotides: TGTGCCAGCAGTTTAGTCTACCGAGGGGCAGAGACCCAGTACTTC.

This clonotype appeared a few times. The chain has TRBV7-6 and TRBJ1-2; tentative D call: TRBD1 (5 bases). This CDR3 has 14 amino acids. Deletions cut 0 bases from V and 8 bases from J, with 13 bases between. Germline V gene sequence: CDR1 SGHVS, CDR2 FNYEAQ. The CDR3 here is CASSLAPRDRGYTF. For the CDR3, the DNA is TGTGCCAGCAGCTTAGCGCCCCGGGACCGCGGCTACACCTTC.

This chain joins TRBV5-1 and TRBJ2-1; 7 bases line up with TRBD2. This CDR3 has 15 amino acids. The germline V gene encodes CDR1 SGHRS and CDR2 YFSETQ. Losses at the gene ends were 2 bases for V and 2 bases for J; bases not matched to a gene: 4. As DNA, the CDR3 is TGCGCCAGCAGCTTTTCGGGAGGCACCTACAATGAGCAGTTCTTC. As protein: CASSFSGGTYNEQFF. Using reference TRBV5-1 and TRBJ2-1 for the parts outside the CDR3, the full variable domain is KAGVTQTPRYLIKTRGQQVTLSCSPISGHRSVSWYQQTPGQGLQFLFEYFSETQRNKGNFPGRFSGRQFSNSRSEMNVSTLELGDSALYLCASSFSGGTYNEQFFGPGTRLTVL.

This chain connects TRBV5-1 to TRBJ2-7; D might be TRBD1 (6 bases). Per germline, CDR1 SGHRS and CDR2 YFSETQ. V dropped 3 bases and J dropped 4 bases, with 17 bases sitting between them. This CDR3 is 15 amino acids long. Here the CDR3 DNA reads TGCGCCAGCAGCTCGACGTGGACAGCTACATACGAGCAGTACTTC. It yields the protein CASSSTWTATYEQYF.